This passage covers 8 T cell receptor beta chains from one sample sequenced in a study of shared clonotypes between healthy human individuals. The table came from immunoSEQ multiplex PCR; TCRdb's copy has only in-frame clones and leaves some out. The sample contains 100,000 to 120,000 clones, around two thirds of which appear only once. Sequences were obtained from memory CD8+ T cells sorted from blood. The subset: CD45RO+ cells pooled with CCR7-negative TemRA cells. These receptors originate from a woman aged 30 to 39 in good health.

Concerning this clone: The sample carries other DNA sequences with the same CDR3. The chain combines TRBV28 with TRBJ2-7; 7 nucleotides match TRBD1. CDR3 length equals 13 residues. The ends lost 6 bases at V and 4 bases at J; junction bases unmatched: 6. CDR1 is MDHEN and CDR2 is SYDVKM in the germline V gene. CDR3 sequence: CASRPGQSYEQYF. Written as DNA, the CDR3 is TGTGCCAGCAGGCCGGGACAGAGTTACGAGCAGTACTTC.

This chain links TRBV11-2 with TRBJ2-7, with D possibly TRBD2 on 7 matching bases. CDR1 and CDR2 from the germline V gene are SGHAT and FQNNGV. V was trimmed by 2 bases and J by 3 bases, leaving 23 bases between them. The CDR3 sequence is 18 residues long. CDR3 sequence: CASSLHLSPSGGHYEQYF. The CDR3 nucleotides are TGTGCCAGCAGCTTACACCTTTCTCCCTCGGGGGGCCACTACGAGCAGTACTTC.

This clone was recorded many times. The genes are TRBV6-4 and TRBJ2-1; 9 positions match TRBD1. V lost 7 bases to trimming and J lost 8 bases; unmatched junction nucleotides: 9. CDR1 MRHNA and CDR2 SNTAGT come from the germline V gene. This CDR3 has 14 amino acids. The CDR3 loop is CASKGQGAGDEQFF. CDR3 coding DNA: TGTGCCAGCAAGGGACAGGGTGCGGGGGATGAGCAGTTCTTC.

The V gene is TRBV5-1, the J gene TRBJ2-7; perhaps TRBD1 as D (5 bases). Germline CDR1 reads SGHRS; CDR2 reads YFSETQ. This CDR3 comprises 14 residues. Trimming took 0 bases from V and 3 from J, leaving 10 bases between them. The chain's CDR3 is CASSLEARVYEQYF. The CDR3 nucleotides read TGCGCCAGCAGCTTGGAAGCCAGGGTCTACGAGCAGTACTTC.

On this clone: Other nucleotide sequences from this sample produce the same CDR3. The chain has TRBV5-1 and TRBJ2-1, with 12 nucleotides matching TRBD2. V lost 4 bases, J lost 7 bases, and 3 bases stayed unmatched. The CDR3 runs 14 residues. Germline assignment: CDR1 SGHRS and CDR2 YFSETQ. The CDR3 DNA follows: TGCGCCAGCAGCCCCGGGACTAGCGGGAATGAGCAGTTCTTC. Protein sequence: CASSPGTSGNEQFF.

V and J are TRBV27 and TRBJ2-1; D gene uncertain. Trimming removed 3 bases from V and 9 bases from J, with 6 bases in between. CDR3 length: 11 residues. Germline V gene data show CDR1 as MNHEY and CDR2 as SMNVEV (reference sequence). DNA for the CDR3: TGTGCCAGCAGTTTCATGGGTGAGCAGTTCTTC. Protein sequence: CASSFMGEQFF.

The genes are TRBV25-1 and TRBJ2-7, with 7 bases identical to TRBD1. V was pared by 4 bases and J by 4 bases, with 10 bases of the junction left unmatched. Germline loops: CDR1 MGHDK, CDR2 SYGVNS. The CDR3 is made up of 15 amino acids. The CDR3 is CASSVTGDRDYEQYF. The CDR3 DNA sequence: TGTGCCAGCAGTGTCACCGGGGACAGAGATTACGAGCAGTACTTC.

This clone has ten or more counts. This sequence joins TRBV25-1 and TRBJ1-3; D is undetermined. Trimming took 3 bases from V and 8 from J, leaving 5 bases between them. The CDR3 contains 11 residues. The germline CDR1 and CDR2 sequences are MGHDK and SYGVNS. The CDR3 nucleotides are TGTGCCAGCAGTGACTCGTACACCATATATTTT. Translated, it gives CASSDSYTIYF.